This T cell receptor beta chain is drawn from a study of PD-L1 blockade in urothelial cancer. About the research overall: A median of approximately 150,000 T cells was found in the blood samples.

Clones were read by immunoSEQ multiplex PCR, and TCRdb kept only the in-frame ones, dropping some. The sample lists about 43,000 clones, approximately 80% seen once, with roughly 15% in the top ten. Time point noted: pretreatment peripheral blood. The CDR3 has 15 residues. The trim removed 2 bases at V and 8 bases at J, leaving 11 bases unmatched. From germline, CDR1 is SGHDT and CDR2 YYEEEE. The rearrangement uses TRBV5-6 and TRBJ1-2, with 8 bases lining up with TRBD1. Source: PBMCs, taken around atezolizumab (anti-PD-L1) treatment. This sequence was found in a man aged 55 to 70 with urothelial cancer. CDR3 protein: CASSLGRRQGNGYTF. DNA of the CDR3: TGTGCCAGCAGCTTAGGTCGACGACAGGGGAACGGCTACACCTTC.